This TCR beta chain was identified in a study of CD8+CD57+ T cells in acquired aplastic anemia (dated by TCRdb to 2017 to 2018). Describing the broader study: A mean of around 3 ug of DNA, ranging from about 0.19 to 27.4 ug, was extracted from sorted CD4+ and CD8+ cells. A CD8+CD57+ expansion meant a frequency higher than the mean frequency seen in healthy subjects.

Study-level results and caveats: Some 27 CD8+ CDR3 sequences were found in both patients and controls but appeared to be highly expressed in patients and within the immunodominant clones of the patients. Patients and healthy controls showed no significant difference in CD8+ Simpson's diversity (P=0.060).

Turning to this clonotype: The target of this receptor is not known. No qualities accompany the bases; no much larger clone lies one base away.

At the junction V is shortened by 6 bases and J by 9 bases; bases outside the gene matches: 7. Sequences SEHNR (CDR1) and FQNEAQ (CDR2) are obtained from the germline V gene (reference sequence). From the cysteine up to the phenylalanine, the CDR3 has a length of 12 residues. The DNA shown is the 36-base CDR3, in frame from base 1. The patients picked for sequencing were ones in whom flow cytometry had shown an expansion of CD8+CD57+ cells. Every patient had a diagnosis of severe acquired aplastic anemia based on International Study of Aplastic Anemia and Agranulocytosis and Camitta criteria. Patients had received no therapy at the time of blood sampling. The study deep-sequenced TCR repertoires of sorted CD4+ and CD8+ blood T cells from severe aplastic anemia patients and healthy subjects. Patients were enrolled in the USA under clinicaltrials.gov protocols 00001620, 01623167, 00001397, 00071045, 00081523 and 00961064. Ficoll-Paque density gradient centrifugation was used to isolate peripheral blood mononuclear cells. Before DNA extraction, CD4+ and CD8+ T cells were sorted with FACS or magnetic beads.

Genomic DNA served as template for TCR beta VDJ combination and CDR3 sequence profiling. An Illumina HiSeq 2000 was the platform used for TCR repertoire sequencing. Per the original workflow: TRBV/TRBJ rearrangement plots, CDR3 size and DJ length profiles, and Simpson's diversity index were used to assess repertoires. Whichever DNA sequence was most abundant in the deep sequencing data was defined as the immunodominant clone. CDR3 amino acid sequences were screened for sharing across subjects and were compared with published repertoires and the VDJdb database. Through fastp at Q25 and MiXCR, TCRdb rebuilt clones from the public reads, retaining in-frame beta chains. Rows are combined by CDR3 protein, so each entry shows the most common genes and DNA. The V and J calls come from TCRdb's annotation, not from the publication. The sample table records a few hundred thousand distinct CDR3 sequences; about half of these occur just once. Just under 20% of the sample belongs to the ten largest clones.

The specimen sequenced was sorted CD4+, CD8+, or CD8+CD57+ T cells (not recorded which) from PBMCs. The rearranged segments are TRBV7-9 and TRBJ1-1; TRBD1 agrees with 7 junctional bases. The origin of this receptor is a human donor with aplastic anemia. The base sequence is TGTGCCAGCAGTGAAGCAGGGGGTAAAGCTTTCTTT. It encodes CASSEAGGKAFF.